Sequencing of this T cell receptor (beta chain) was carried out in a study of glioma-infiltrating T cells. TCR alpha and beta CDR3 regions were amplified from RNA using iRepertoire nested multiplex PCR. A single record per CDR3 protein comes from TCRdb applying MiXCR to the multiplex PCR reads. The data contain 160,000 or so distinct CDR3 sequences, around 42% of them seen just once; the ten biggest clones take up around 5%. Study-wide findings and caveats: Tissue-blood divergence was below expectation in non-neoplastic patients, above in gliomas.

A word on this clonotype: The antigen is undetermined.

Germline loops: CDR1 GTSNPN, CDR2 SVGIG (reference sequence). The length of the CDR3 is 15 residues. The chain has TRBV30 and TRBJ2-3; D not resolved. The J call may be wrong; the DNA end is better matched by TRBJ1-5. The sequence came from a human donor with low-grade glioma or glioblastoma, undergoing nonglioma brain surgery, or in good health (not recorded which). The sequenced material came from glioma tissue, nonneoplastic brain tissue, or PBMCs (not recorded which). CDR3 nucleotide sequence: TGTGCCTGGAGAGATGGCGCTAGCGGGAGACGTGCGCAGCATTTT. Translated: CAWRDGASGRRAQHF.